The 2 T cell receptor beta chains listed next were all sequenced from one sample in a study of PD-1 blockade in classical Hodgkin lymphoma. Here immunoSEQ multiplex PCR was the method, and the copy in TCRdb shows in-frame clones only, minus some. The sample records about 35,000 clones, around 89% being singletons. Time point given: newly diagnosed, previously untreated cHL patient sample. Thawed PBMCs underwent magnetic negative selection to yield purified CD4+ T cells. The sample comprised CD4+ T cells from blood. These receptors were obtained from a human donor with classical Hodgkin lymphoma.

The chain has TRBV10-3 and TRBJ1-1; the D is unclear. The CDR3 has 12 amino acids. V was pared by 6 bases and J by 7 bases, with 12 bases between. Looked up from germline, CDR1 is ENHRY and CDR2 is SYGVKD. CDR3 sequence reads: CAISANGLEAFF. Written as DNA, the CDR3 is TGTGCCATCAGCGCTAATGGCCTTGAAGCTTTCTTT.

The J gene is TRBJ2-3, the V gene TRBV9; the D gene is possibly TRBD2 (5 bases). Germline V lookup: CDR1 SGDLS, CDR2 YYNGEE. Trimming removed 4 bases from V and 1 base from J, with 13 bases in between. The CDR3 totals 15 residues. In DNA form, the CDR3 reads TGTGCCAGCAGCCCTCTAGCTACTGGCACAGATACGCAGTATTTT. As protein: CASSPLATGTDTQYF.